The clone carrying this T cell receptor (beta chain) was detected ten times or more. Its antigen is currently unknown. From the 5' RACE reads, TCRdb called clonotypes with MiXCR, one entry per CDR3 protein. The sample lists about 660,000 distinct CDR3 sequences; 8.5% to 9% were seen once. The data belong to a study of identical twins. Overall study findings and caveats: Out-of-frame alpha sequences common to twins exhibited a surplus of low generation probability.

The donors were all healthy and Caucasian. Germline V gene data show CDR1 as SGHRS and CDR2 as YFSETQ. CDR3 length: 13 amino acids. Trimming took 2 bases from V and 14 from J; bases not matched to a gene: 11. The same sample was also studied in work on yellow fever vaccine responses in identical twins.

Specimen: PBMCs. J is TRBJ2-3 and V is TRBV5-1; TRBD2 aligns across 7 bases. The clonotype was recovered from a woman aged 18-29 years in good health. The chain's CDR3 is CASSLTTSAGLYF. The CDR3 nucleotides are TGCGCCAGCAGCTTAACAACTAGCGCCGGGCTGTATTTT.